Listed here are 14 T cell receptor beta chains from one sample, sequenced in a study of blood T cell repertoires in COVID-19. TCRdb's table, derived via immunoSEQ multiplex PCR, lists solely in-frame clones and lacks some. The sample carries hundreds of thousands of clones, approximately 88% recorded once. Material: peripheral blood. The source is a man in his fifties or sixties who had recovered from COVID-19.

The genes are TRBV24-1 and TRBJ2-2; a weak D match, TRBD2 (6 bases). The germline V and J ends were trimmed by 8 bases and 3 bases, with 12 bases remaining between them. The CDR3 covers 14 residues. The germline gives CDR1 KGHDR, CDR2 SFDVKD. DNA for the CDR3: TGTGCCACCAAGGGACTTCAAGACACCGGGGAGCTGTTTTTT. Translation: CATKGLQDTGELFF.

V gene TRBV24-1 combines with J gene TRBJ2-2; TRBD1 agrees at 10 bases. Per germline, CDR1 KGHDR and CDR2 SFDVKD. The CDR3 covers 17 residues. V lost 3 bases to trimming and J lost 4 bases; unmatched junction nucleotides: 7. For the CDR3, the DNA is TGTGCCACCAGTGATACGCCGGGACAGGGGTCCACCGGGGAGCTGTTTTTT. The encoded protein is CATSDTPGQGSTGELFF.

This chain uses TRBV30 with TRBJ2-3; tentative D call: TRBD1 (5 bases). Germline values: CDR1 GTSNPN, CDR2 SVGIG (reference sequence). The length of the CDR3 is 16 residues. V gave up 2 bases and J gave up 0 bases, with 15 bases separating them. The CDR3: CAWSTPWGPSTDTQYF. The CDR3 DNA sequence: TGTGCCTGGAGTACCCCGTGGGGCCCTAGCACAGATACGCAGTATTTT. Variable domain in full (rest from reference TRBV30 and TRBJ2-3): SQTIHQWPATLVQPVGSPLSLECTVEGTSNPNLYWYRQAAGRGLQLLFYSVGIGQISSEVPQNLSASRPQDRQFILSSKKLLLSDSGFYLCAWSTPWGPSTDTQYFGPGTRLTVL.

The rearrangement links TRBV9 to TRBJ2-3, with 7 bases lining up with TRBD1. The CDR3 consists of 16 residues. Germline values: CDR1 SGDLS, CDR2 YYNGEE. V was clipped by 0 bases and J by 1 base; unmatched bases: 5. Here the CDR3 DNA reads TGTGCCAGCAGCGTAGTCCTCGGGACAGGCACAGATACGCAGTATTTT. Amino acid sequence: CASSVVLGTGTDTQYF.

The rearrangement links TRBV3-1 (or the pseudogene TRBV3-2) to TRBJ2-7; D perhaps matches TRBD1 (6 bases). This CDR3 contains 16 residues. The ends were cut back, 4 bases at V and 4 bases at J, with 20 bases in the middle. The V gene's germline CDR1 is LGHDT and CDR2 YNNKEL (reference sequence). CDR3 DNA sequence: TGTGCCAGCAGCCCGAAACGAGGGGGTTTTGCTTACGAGCAGTACTTC. Its protein is CASSPKRGGFAYEQYF.

This chain joins TRBV2 and TRBJ2-7; 7 bases agree with TRBD1. The CDR3 spans 14 residues. V gave up 3 bases and J gave up 3 bases; unmatched junction bases: 5. Germline-derived CDR1 and CDR2 are SNHLY and FYNNEI. The CDR3 sequence: CASSDLGQLYEQYF. For the CDR3, the DNA is TGTGCCAGCAGTGACTTGGGACAGCTCTACGAGCAGTACTTC. The full variable domain, rest sourced from reference TRBV2 and TRBJ2-7, is EPEVTQTPSHQVTQMGQEVILRCVPISNHLYFYWYRQILGQKVEFLVSFYNNEISEKSEIFDDQFSVERPDGSNFTLKIRSTKLEDSAMYFCASSDLGQLYEQYFGPGTRLTVT.

The chain carries TRBV7-3 and TRBJ2-3; the match to TRBD2 covers 13 bases. V gave up 5 bases and J gave up 5 bases; unmatched junction bases: 10. Per germline, CDR1 SGHTA and CDR2 FQGTGA. This CDR3 region has 17 residues. The CDR3 protein is CASSPGTSGRAVDTQYF. CDR3 coding DNA: TGTGCCAGCAGCCCAGGAACTAGCGGGAGGGCCGTAGATACGCAGTATTTT.

The chain combines TRBV6-5 with TRBJ1-6, with D possibly TRBD1 on 5 matching bases. Germline V gene sequence: CDR1 MNHEY, CDR2 SVGAGI. Between the trimmed V and J ends, which lost 6 bases and 10 bases, there was a span of 16 bases. CDR3 size: 14 residues. Here the CDR3 DNA reads TGTGCCAGCAGGGAGCCCAGGGTAGGCTCACCCCTCCACTTT. Translated: CASREPRVGSPLHF.

The chain combines TRBV6-5 with TRBJ2-2; weak D call: TRBD1 (6 bases). Trimming took off 6 bases at V and 4 bases at J, with 12 bases between the two ends. The germline gives CDR1 MNHEY, CDR2 SVGAGI. This CDR3 is built from 14 residues. The CDR3 spells CASSLQGFTGELFF. CDR3 DNA sequence: TGTGCCAGCAGCCTACAGGGTTTCACCGGGGAGCTGTTTTTT.

CDR3 residues: CASSIFGRGSDTQYF. The CDR3 DNA sequence: TGTGCCAGTAGTATCTTCGGGAGGGGGTCTGATACGCAGTATTTT. The chain links TRBV19 to TRBJ2-3; 8 bases agree with TRBD2. The germline CDR1 and CDR2 sequences are LNHDA and SQIVND (reference sequence). The V gene end was trimmed by 3 bases and the J gene end by 6 bases; junction bases not matched to a gene: 8. There are 15 residues in the CDR3. Supplemented by reference TRBV19 and TRBJ2-3, the full variable domain reads DGGITQSPKYLFRKEGQNVTLSCEQNLNHDAMYWYRQDPGQGLRLIYYSQIVNDFQKGDIAEGYSVSREKKESFPLTVTSAQKNPTAFYLCASSIFGRGSDTQYFGPGTRLTVL.

The chain joins TRBV7-3 to TRBJ2-1; 10 bases line up with TRBD2. With V trimmed by 0 bases and J by 1 base, 9 bases remained unmatched. Germline V gene data show CDR1 as SGHTA and CDR2 as FQGTGA. This CDR3 contains 19 residues. CDR3 sequence: CASSLTGLADGGSYNEQFF. In nucleotides, the CDR3 is TGTGCCAGCAGCTTAACAGGACTAGCGGACGGAGGTTCCTACAATGAGCAGTTCTTC.

This clone has at least ten counts. The chain is built from TRBV28 and TRBJ1-1, with D unclear. The V gene lost 7 bases and the J gene lost 5 bases, with 14 bases spanning the gap. CDR1 MDHEN and CDR2 SYDVKM come from the germline V gene. The CDR3 spans 13 residues. CDR3 in amino acids: CASIHAHGTEAFF. The CDR3 nucleotides read TGTGCCAGCATCCATGCGCATGGTACTGAAGCTTTCTTT.

This clone was observed a few times. The chain is built from TRBV24-1 and TRBJ1-5, with 8 bases that match TRBD1. This CDR3 contains 13 residues. V trimming: 9 bases; J trimming: 6 bases; junction bases outside the gene matches: 6. CDR1 and CDR2 (germline): KGHDR, SFDVKD. The CDR3 nucleotides read TGTGCCACCCTGGGCAGGGGGCTTCAGCCCCAGCATTTT. The encoded protein is CATLGRGLQPQHF.

The chain couples TRBV7-2 to TRBJ2-2; TRBD2 agrees at 10 bases. Germline V gene data show CDR1 as SGHTA and CDR2 as FQGNSA. V shed 5 bases and J 4 bases; nucleotides not matched to a gene: 7. The CDR3 spans 16 residues. CDR3 in DNA: TGTGCCAGCAGCCCCCGGACTAGCGGTCGCACCGGGGAGCTGTTTTTT. Translation: CASSPRTSGRTGELFF.